What follows is one T cell receptor beta chain and its context. This CDR3 contains 14 residues. The V segment lost 4 bases and the J segment 6 bases; nucleotides outside the gene matches: 7. This table comes from immunoSEQ multiplex PCR, and its TCRdb copy is limited to in-frame clones, with some not included. Counted here are fewer than 120,000 clones, around 87% occurring once; the ten biggest clones make up roughly 1.4%. This sample was taken from a study of cytomegalovirus exposure and HLA in healthy donors. Sequencing input: PBMCs. The V call is TRBV5-3, the J call TRBJ1-5, with TRBD1 identical over 7 bases. TRBV5-3 is flagged as an ORF with uncertain function. This receptor was obtained from a woman aged 25 to 39 in good health and CMV-seropositive. The CDR3 loop is CARSLRGIGQPQHF. CDR3 DNA sequence: TGTGCCAGAAGCCTCAGGGGGATCGGTCAGCCCCAGCATTTT.